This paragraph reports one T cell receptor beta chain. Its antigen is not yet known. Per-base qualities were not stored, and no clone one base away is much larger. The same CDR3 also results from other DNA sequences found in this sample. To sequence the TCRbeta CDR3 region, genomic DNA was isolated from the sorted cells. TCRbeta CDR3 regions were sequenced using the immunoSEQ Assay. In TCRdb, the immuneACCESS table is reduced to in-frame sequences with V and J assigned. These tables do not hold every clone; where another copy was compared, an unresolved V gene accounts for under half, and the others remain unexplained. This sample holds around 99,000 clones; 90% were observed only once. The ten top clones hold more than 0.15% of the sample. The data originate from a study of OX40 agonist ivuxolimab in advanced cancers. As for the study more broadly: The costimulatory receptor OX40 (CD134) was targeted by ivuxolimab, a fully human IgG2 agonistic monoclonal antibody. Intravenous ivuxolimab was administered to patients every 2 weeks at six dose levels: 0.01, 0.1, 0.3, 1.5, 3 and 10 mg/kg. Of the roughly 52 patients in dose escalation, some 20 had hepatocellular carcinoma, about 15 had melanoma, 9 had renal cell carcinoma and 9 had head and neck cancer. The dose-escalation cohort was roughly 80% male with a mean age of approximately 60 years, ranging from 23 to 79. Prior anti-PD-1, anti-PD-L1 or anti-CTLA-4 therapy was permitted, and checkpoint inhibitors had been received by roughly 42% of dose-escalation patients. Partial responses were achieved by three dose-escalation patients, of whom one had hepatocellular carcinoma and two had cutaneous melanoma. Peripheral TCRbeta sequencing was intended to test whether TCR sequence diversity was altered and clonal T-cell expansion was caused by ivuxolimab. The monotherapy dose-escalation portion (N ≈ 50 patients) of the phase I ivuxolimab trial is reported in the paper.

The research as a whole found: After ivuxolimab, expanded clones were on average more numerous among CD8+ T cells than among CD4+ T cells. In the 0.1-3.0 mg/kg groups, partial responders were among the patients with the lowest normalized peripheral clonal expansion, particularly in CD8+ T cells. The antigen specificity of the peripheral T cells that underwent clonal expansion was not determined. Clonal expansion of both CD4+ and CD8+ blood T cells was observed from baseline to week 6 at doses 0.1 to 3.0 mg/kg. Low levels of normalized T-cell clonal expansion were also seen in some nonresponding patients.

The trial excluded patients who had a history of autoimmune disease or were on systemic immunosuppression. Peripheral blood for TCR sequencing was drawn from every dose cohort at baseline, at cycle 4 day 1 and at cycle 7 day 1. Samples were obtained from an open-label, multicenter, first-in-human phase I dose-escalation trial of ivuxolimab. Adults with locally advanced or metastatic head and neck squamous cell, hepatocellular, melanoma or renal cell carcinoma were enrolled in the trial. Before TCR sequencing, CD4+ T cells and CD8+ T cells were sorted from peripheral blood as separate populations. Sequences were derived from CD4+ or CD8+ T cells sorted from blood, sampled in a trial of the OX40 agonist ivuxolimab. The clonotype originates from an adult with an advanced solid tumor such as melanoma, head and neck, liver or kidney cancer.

The CDR3 corresponds to CASSQARGGSREKLFF. The DNA reads TGCGCCAGCAGCCAAGCCCGTGGGGGGTCGAGGGAAAAACTGTTTTTT. The rearranged segments are TRBV4-1 and TRBJ1-4, with TRBD1 tentatively as D gene (5 bases match). The junction carries 17 bases between V and J, which are trimmed by 1 base and 8 bases respectively. The CDR1 and CDR2 encoded by the germline V gene are MGHRA and YSYEKL. Spanning cysteine to phenylalanine, the CDR3 consists of 16 amino acids. The read is trimmed to its CDR3 DNA, 48 bases read in frame from base 1.